The rows below give T cell receptor beta chains drawn from one sample of a study of CD8 T cells in ankylosing spondylitis. TCRdb called the 5' RACE reads again in MiXCR, with one record for every CDR3 protein. The data show roughly 180,000 distinct CDR3 sequences, with around a tenth seen just once and roughly 16% held by the top ten. The sequenced sample was blood, either unsorted or a sorted T cell fraction (not recorded which). These receptors originate from a female donor with ankylosing spondylitis or in good health (not recorded which). The CDR3 runs from the conserved cysteine through the conserved F or W. D genes are given only for firm matches. Size is stated for part of the rows, as once, few or many counts, or as a class when the clone is expanded.

j_gene: TRBJ1-1; v_gene: TRBV6-1; d_gene: .; abundance: .; CDR3aa: CASTLLLGRATNTEAFF; CDR3nt: TGTGCCAGCACCCTCCTCCTCGGTAGGGCGACGAACACTGAAGCTTTCTTT
j_gene: TRBJ2-1; v_gene: TRBV19; d_gene: .; abundance: few; CDR3aa: CASSRVYNEQFF; CDR3nt: TGTGCCAGTAGTCGGGTTTACAATGAGCAGTTCTTC
j_gene: TRBJ2-7; v_gene: TRBV20-1; d_gene: .; abundance: .; CDR3aa: CSATRTLGEQYF; CDR3nt: TGCAGTGCTACGCGGACCCTAGGCGAGCAGTACTTC
j_gene: TRBJ2-7; v_gene: TRBV7-9; d_gene: .; abundance: .; CDR3aa: CASSLLAREQYF; CDR3nt: TGTGCCAGCAGCTTACTAGCGAGGGAGCAGTACTTC
j_gene: TRBJ2-3; v_gene: TRBV20-1; d_gene: TRBD2; abundance: .; CDR3aa: CSAREPGGPSDTQYF; CDR3nt: TGCAGTGCTAGAGAACCGGGAGGGCCCTCAGATACGCAGTATTTT
j_gene: TRBJ1-1; v_gene: TRBV27; d_gene: .; abundance: .; CDR3aa: CASRPGSTNTEAFF; CDR3nt: TGTGCCAGCAGGCCAGGGTCCACGAACACTGAAGCTTTCTTT
j_gene: TRBJ2-7; v_gene: TRBV2; d_gene: .; abundance: few; CDR3aa: CASTSAAYEQYF; CDR3nt: TGTGCCAGCACGTCGGCAGCCTACGAGCAGTACTTC
j_gene: TRBJ2-5; v_gene: TRBV7-9; d_gene: .; abundance: few; CDR3aa: CASSLGGAQYF; CDR3nt: TGTGCGAGCAGCTTAGGGGGGGCCCAGTACTTC
j_gene: TRBJ2-3; v_gene: TRBV2; d_gene: .; abundance: few; CDR3aa: CASRQTRAVADTQYF; CDR3nt: TGTGCCAGCAGACAGACCCGGGCCGTGGCAGATACGCAGTATTTT
j_gene: TRBJ2-7; v_gene: TRBV20-1; d_gene: TRBD2; abundance: many; CDR3aa: CSASEREGSQYF; CDR3nt: TGCAGTGCTAGTGAGCGGGAGGGGTCGCAGTACTTC